This record covers a single T cell receptor (beta chain). This sample is drawn from a study of blood T cell repertoires in COVID-19. CDR1 SGDLS and CDR2 YYNGEE come from the germline V gene. CDR3 size: 15 residues. The V segment lost 0 bases and the J segment 5 bases; nucleotides outside the gene matches: 5. Per the study methods: Estimation of nucleated cell counts relied on the amplification of reference gene primers. Measured with immunoSEQ multiplex PCR; TCRdb has only the in-frame clones, and not every one. V and J calls and clone size are those listed in that table; D and trimming were worked out from the DNA. The data show 350,000 or so clones, 92% seen once.

This TCR came from a woman in her 30s who had recovered from COVID-19. The specimen sequenced was PBMCs or T cells enriched from blood (not recorded which). This chain uses TRBV9 with TRBJ2-3, with TRBD2 matching over 8 bases. The CDR3 sequence is CASSVAGGLLDTQYF. The CDR3 DNA reads TGTGCCAGCAGCGTAGCGGGAGGGCTACTAGATACGCAGTATTTT.